This TCR beta chain came from a study of cytomegalovirus exposure and HLA in healthy donors. Whole-study results and caveats: The study found most TCR sequences rare, yet found some public TCRs in many donors. Earlier analysis yielded a pattern in which most TCR beta V segments were productive about 90% or about 30% of the time. Follow-up analysis later connected one missense variant in DCLRE1C with trimming of TCR beta V- and J-genes.

A multiplex PCR was run with 60 Vbeta primers and 13 Jbeta primers. The method was immunoSEQ multiplex PCR; TCRdb's version includes in-frame clones alone and lacks a portion of them. Among about 160,000 clones listed, approximately 73% were seen once. Trimming cost V 0 bases and J 3 bases, with 11 bases left between them. The CDR3 length is 15 residues. Germline assignment: CDR1 MGHRA and CDR2 YSYEKL. With regard to this clone: Its specificity is unknown.

The donors were healthy bone marrow donors. Input material: PBMCs. J is TRBJ1-2 and V is TRBV4-1, with D hard to call. The clonotype originates from a man aged 45-65 years in good health and CMV-seronegative. The CDR3 DNA sequence: TGCGCCAGCAGCCAAGATCAGGTTGTGGACTATGGCTACACCTTC. This gives the protein CASSQDQVVDYGYTF.